Described below is a single T cell receptor (beta chain) sequence and its context. This clonotype was picked up a small number of times. Its antigen is unknown. The input lacks base qualities; no much larger clone sits a single base away. The donors were 40 or so Caucasian individuals from Russia, aged roughly 6 to 90 years, who were systemically healthy. Each donor gave 8 to 10 milliliters of peripheral blood, collected into EDTA-treated Vacutainer tubes. Ficoll-Paque density-gradient centrifugation was used to isolate PBMCs, with at least 6.5 million obtained per sample. Trizol reagent was used to extract total RNA from PBMCs, with at least 6 micrograms per sample. The percentages of naive CD45RAhigh/CD27high T cells were determined by flow cytometry on a PBMC aliquot from every donor. Via the germline V gene (reference sequence), CDR1 is MNHNY and CDR2 SVGAGI. Taken from cysteine to phenylalanine, the CDR3 has 16 residues. The DNA shown is the 48-base CDR3, in frame from base 1. The germline V end is reduced by 6 bases and the J end by 0 bases; junction bases left unmatched: 6.

The protocol used for the library was 5' RACE. Sequencer: Illumina HiSeq 2500. A second roughly 7 to 12 cycle PCR used a sample-barcoded 5' primer and a J-beta primer mix. A template-switch 5' adaptor carrying 12 random nucleotides introduced a unique molecular identifier onto each TCR beta cDNA molecule. Each sample yielded at least 2.5 million CDR3-containing paired-end reads. The Mint cDNA synthesis kit, primed by a TRBC-specific oligonucleotide, was used to synthesize first-strand cDNA from all RNA. All cDNA was treated with uracil-DNA glycosylase and then went through a first 18-cycle PCR with the universal primers M1SS and BC2_uni_R. In the authors' own workflow: Normalization of each sample was performed by random selection of 1 million high-quality reads, each carrying a distinct molecular identifier. Reads sharing molecular identifiers were discarded rather than binned into consensus sequences. MiTCR, run with a Q25 quality threshold and the strictest error-elimination algorithm, handled CDR3 identification, clonotype clustering and error correction. A nonparametric unseen species model with Euler transformation was used to estimate lower-bound total TCR beta diversity. TCRdb's own reprocessing of the public reads used fastp at Q25 and MiXCR and kept productive beta chains. Every entry covers one CDR3 protein and lists the most common genes and DNA from its rows. The V and J calls and clone size come from TCRdb's table, not from the authors' own analysis. The sample contains approximately 800,000 distinct CDR3 sequences, roughly 35% of them found a single time. The leading ten clones occupy 10% to 15% of the sample.

The data stem from a study of blood T cells in healthy people across ages (dated by TCRdb to about 2015). Concerning the study at large: In model experiments, roughly one uniquely barcoded TCR beta cDNA molecule per two T cells was captured by template switching. Age-related changes in TCR beta repertoire diversity were measured in the study by deep sequencing normalized with unique cDNA molecular identifiers. Four age groups were formed from the donors: young (average approximately 15 years), middle-aged (approximately 42), aged (62) and long-lived (more than 75). To avoid experimental bias, donors of different ages were randomly spread across the sequencing lanes. For two donors (one aged 18 to 29 and one aged 80 or older), the study analyzed two additional independent replicas of 1 million unique cDNA reads from the same blood draw. Broad study findings and their caveats: As age increased, observed TCR beta diversity per million T cells dropped in a roughly linear way, and a significant reduction was already evident by age about 40. Bulk unsorted PBMC profiling prevented conclusive comparison of naive and antigen-experienced compartments. Observed TCR beta diversity correlated strongly with the percentage of naive T cells measured by flow cytometry. Compared with the aged group, the long-lived group had more naive CD4+ T cells, fewer expanded clones and increased TCR diversity, a pattern suggesting age selection. Because the CMV infection status of the donors was unknown, age-related changes in expanded clonotypes may potentially have been confounded. Estimates of total diversity based on one million sequenced T cells were regarded as lower bounds and as underestimates.

The specimen sequenced was blood. The sequence was collected from a man aged 18 to 29 in good health. Rearrangement joined TRBV6-6 to TRBJ2-1; 9 central bases correspond to TRBD2. The DNA is TGTGCCAGCAGATCGTCTAGCGGGGTCTCCTACAATGAGCAGTTCTTC. Its protein is CASRSSSGVSYNEQFF.